This is a list of T cell receptor beta chains from one sample in a study of early stage breast cancer tumors. TCRdb's copy holds only in-frame clones and misses some; the assay was immunoSEQ multiplex PCR. The sample includes about 41,000 clones, around 70% of them seen just once. Source material: blood. The receptor set was obtained from a person between 50 and 60 years old with breast cancer. Each CDR3 is given with its conserved first and last residue. The D gene is left open where the match is weak. The listing skips clone size in some rows; elsewhere it reads once, few, many or a size class.

NA	TRBV7-9	NA	TRBJ1-2	TGTGCCAGCAGCTCCCTCCGCGCCGGCTACACCTTC	CASSSLRAGYTF
NA	TRBV7-8	NA	TRBJ1-1	TGTGCCAGCAGCTCAGGACAGCCCGTCGAAGCTTTCTTT	CASSSGQPVEAFF
NA	TRBV27	NA	TRBJ2-1	TGTGCCAGCAGTTTACAAGAGACTACCTCCTACAATGAGCAGTTCTTC	CASSLQETTSYNEQFF
TRBD1	TRBV7-8	NA	TRBJ2-7	TGTGCCAGCAGCCATAATCGTTTATTCGGGGACAGGTACTACGAGCAGTACTTC	CASSHNRLFGDRYYEQYF
TRBD2	TRBV4-2	NA	TRBJ2-1	TGTGCCAGCAGCCAATACACCGGGACTAGCAATGAGCAGTTCTTC	CASSQYTGTSNEQFF
NA	TRBV7-8	NA	TRBJ2-3	TGTGCCAGCAGCCGCCCGGTTGGGGGGGGCAACACAGATACGCAGTATTTT	CASSRPVGGGNTDTQYF
TRBD2	TRBV10-3	NA	TRBJ2-7	TGTGCCATCAGACAAGGGACTAGCGGGAGATACGAGCAGTACTTC	CAIRQGTSGRYEQYF
TRBD1	TRBV19	NA	TRBJ1-2	TGTGCCAGTAGCACGGACAGGGAAAACTATGGCTACACCTTC	CASSTDRENYGYTF
NA	TRBV7-8	NA	TRBJ2-7	TGTGCCAGCAGCTCAATAACTGTGGAGCAGTACTTC	CASSSITVEQYF
NA	TRBV7-3	NA	TRBJ2-7	TGTGCCAGCAGAACGGAGGAGGGGCAATGGGAGCAGTACTTC	CASRTEEGQWEQYF
NA	TRBV6-1	NA	TRBJ2-3	TGTGCCAGCAGTATCACAGGGTCAGATACGCAGTATTTT	CASSITGSDTQYF
TRBD2	TRBV9	NA	TRBJ2-3	TGTGCCAGCAGTGCAAGCGGGGGTCATCGCACAGATACGCAGTATTTT	CASSASGGHRTDTQYF
NA	TRBV11-2	NA	TRBJ2-1	TGTGCCAGCAGCGCCTATGCGGGGTACAATGAGCAGTTCTTC	CASSAYAGYNEQFF
NA	TRBV29-1	NA	TRBJ2-7	TGCAGCGTTCCTAGCTACGAGCAGTACTTC	CSVPSYEQYF
NA	TRBV6-1	NA	TRBJ1-3	TGTGCCAGCAGTGAAAGCGGAGCTGGAAACACCATATATTTT	CASSESGAGNTIYF
TRBD1	TRBV7-8	NA	TRBJ2-1	TGTGCCAGCAGCTTAGGGACGGGACAGGGTACTGAGCAGTTCTTC	CASSLGTGQGTEQFF
NA	TRBV11-2	NA	TRBJ2-3	TGTGCCAGCAGCTTCTTCGATACGCAGTATTTT	CASSFFDTQYF
NA	TRBV7-2	NA	TRBJ1-1	TGTGCCAGCAGCTGGAGGGTGGAAGCTGAAGCTTTCTTT	CASSWRVEAEAFF
TRBD2	TRBV4-3	once	TRBJ2-2	TGCGCCAGCAGCCAATGGGCTAGCGGGGAAACCGGGGAGCTGTTTTTT	CASSQWASGETGELFF
NA	TRBV2	NA	TRBJ2-5	TGTGCCAGCAGTGGGGCGGCAGGGCAGGAGACCCAGTACTTC	CASSGAAGQETQYF
NA	TRBV7-9	NA	TRBJ1-5	TGTGCCAGCAGCCCCGGCGGGAATCAGCCCCAGCATTTT	CASSPGGNQPQHF
NA	TRBV5-6	NA	TRBJ2-1	TGTGCCAGCAGCGGGGCGGGGATCGGGGGCAATGAGCAGTTCTTC	CASSGAGIGGNEQFF
NA	TRBV29-1	NA	TRBJ2-3	TGCAGCGTCCGAGGAGGTAGCACAGATACGCAGTATTTT	CSVRGGSTDTQYF
TRBD1	TRBV6-6	NA	TRBJ2-7	TGTGCCAGCAGTCAACAGGGGCGAGAGCAGTACTTC	CASSQQGREQYF
NA	TRBV27	NA	TRBJ2-5	TGTGCCAGCAGTGCCAACAGGGCCACGGAGACCCAGTACTTC	CASSANRATETQYF
NA	TRBV7-8	NA	TRBJ2-4	TGTGCCAGCAGCCCTGGACAGACACTAGCCAAAAACATTCAGTACTTC	CASSPGQTLAKNIQYF
NA	TRBV9	NA	TRBJ2-1	TGTGCCAGCAGCGCCCCCGGCTCCTACAATGAGCAGTTCTTC	CASSAPGSYNEQFF
NA	TRBV7-9	NA	TRBJ1-2	TGTGCCAGCAGCTTCAGGGGCTATGGCTACACCTTC	CASSFRGYGYTF
NA	TRBV10-3	NA	TRBJ1-2	TGTGCCATCAGTGAAGACCTATCGGGAAATGGCTACACCTTC	CAISEDLSGNGYTF
NA	TRBV7-9	NA	TRBJ1-1	TGTGCCAGCAGCTTATCAACAGCTAACACTGAAGCTTTCTTT	CASSLSTANTEAFF
TRBD1	TRBV2	NA	TRBJ2-7	TGTGCCAGCAGTGAAGCATCGACAGGGTCGCCGTACTTC	CASSEASTGSPYF
NA	TRBV5-1	few	TRBJ1-5	TGCGCCAGCAGCCCGGACGGGGTACCCAATCAGCCCCAGCATTTT	CASSPDGVPNQPQHF
NA	TRBV15	NA	TRBJ2-3	TGTGCCACCAGCTCCGAAGCACAGGGTAAAGATACGCAGTATTTT	CATSSEAQGKDTQYF
TRBD1	TRBV6-1	NA	TRBJ2-4	TGTGCCACTGACAGGGCCGAGAGAAACATTCAGTACTTC	CATDRAERNIQYF
TRBD2	TRBV5-4	NA	TRBJ2-7	TGTGCCAGCAGCACCCCGCGGGAGGGGAACTACGAGCAGTACTTC	CASSTPREGNYEQYF
TRBD1	TRBV7-9	NA	TRBJ2-5	TGTGCCAGCAGCTACCGGGACAGGGGCCAAGAGACCCAGTACTTC	CASSYRDRGQETQYF
TRBD2	TRBV19	NA	TRBJ2-3	TGTGCCAGTAGCGGTGACCATCTGGGACTAGCGGGGGCCCTCACAGATACGCAGTATTTT	CASSGDHLGLAGALTDTQYF
NA	TRBV5-1	NA	TRBJ1-1	TGCGCCAGCAGCTTGAGCGGGGGTGATGTCTTTGAAGCTTTCTTT	CASSLSGGDVFEAFF
NA	TRBV5-1	NA	TRBJ2-2	TGCGCCAGCAGTCGAGACAGCGCCGGGGAGCTGTTTTTT	CASSRDSAGELFF